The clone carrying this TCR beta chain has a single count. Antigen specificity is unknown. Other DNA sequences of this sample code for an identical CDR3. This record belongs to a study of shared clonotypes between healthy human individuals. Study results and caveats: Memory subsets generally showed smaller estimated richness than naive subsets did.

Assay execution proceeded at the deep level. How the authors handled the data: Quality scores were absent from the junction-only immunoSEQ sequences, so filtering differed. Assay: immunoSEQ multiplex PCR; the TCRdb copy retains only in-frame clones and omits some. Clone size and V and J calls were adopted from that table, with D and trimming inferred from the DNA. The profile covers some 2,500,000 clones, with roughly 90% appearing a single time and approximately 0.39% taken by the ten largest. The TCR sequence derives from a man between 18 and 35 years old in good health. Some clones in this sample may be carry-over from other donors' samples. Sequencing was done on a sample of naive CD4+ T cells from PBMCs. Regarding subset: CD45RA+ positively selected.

The DNA for the CDR3 is TGTGCCAGCAGCGTAGCGGGAGGCCACACAGATACGCAGTATTTT. Translation gives CASSVAGGHTDTQYF. The V and J genes are TRBV9 and TRBJ2-3, with 7 bases aligning to TRBD2. This CDR3 has 15 residues. The trim removed 0 bases at V and 2 bases at J, leaving 3 bases unmatched. The germline gives CDR1 SGDLS, CDR2 YYNGEE. Full variable domain (missing parts from reference TRBV9 and TRBJ2-3): DSGVTQTPKHLITATGQRVTLRCSPRSGDLSVYWYQQSLDQGLQFLIQYYNGEERAKGNILERFSAQQFPDLHSELNLSSLELGDSALYFCASSVAGGHTDTQYFGPGTRLTVL.